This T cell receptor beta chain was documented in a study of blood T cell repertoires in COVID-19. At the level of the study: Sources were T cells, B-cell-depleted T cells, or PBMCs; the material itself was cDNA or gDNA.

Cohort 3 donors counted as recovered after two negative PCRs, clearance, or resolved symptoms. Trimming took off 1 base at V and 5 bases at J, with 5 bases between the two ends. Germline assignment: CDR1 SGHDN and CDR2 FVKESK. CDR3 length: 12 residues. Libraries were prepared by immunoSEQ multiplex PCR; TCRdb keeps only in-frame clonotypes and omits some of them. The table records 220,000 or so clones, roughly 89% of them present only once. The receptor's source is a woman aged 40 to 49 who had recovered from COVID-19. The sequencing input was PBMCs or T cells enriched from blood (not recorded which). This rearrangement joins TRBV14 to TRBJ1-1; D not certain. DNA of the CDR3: TGTGCCAGCAGCCAAGCCCGGACTGAAGCTTTCTTT. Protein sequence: CASSQARTEAFF.